The 32 T cell receptor beta chains listed next were all sequenced from one sample in a study of blood T cell repertoires in COVID-19. Some clones are missing from TCRdb's copy, which holds only in-frame ones; the method was immunoSEQ multiplex PCR. The table has some 25,000 clones, approximately 92% seen once. The sequencing sample was made of peripheral blood. The receptor set was obtained from a human donor in a cohort sampled during active COVID-19.

The chain recombines TRBV3-1 (or the pseudogene TRBV3-2) with TRBJ1-2, with a possible D match to TRBD1 (6 bases). The CDR3 extends over 15 amino acids. The germline V gene has CDR1 LGHDT and CDR2 YNNKEL (reference sequence). With 0 bases removed from V and 4 bases from J, the gap between germline ends came to 12 bases. For the CDR3, the DNA is TGTGCCAGCAGCCAAGATCTTCCCAGGGGCTATGGCTACACCTTC. It codes for CASSQDLPRGYGYTF.

This chain connects TRBV28 to TRBJ2-3, with D perhaps matching TRBD2 (5 bases). Per germline, CDR1 MDHEN and CDR2 SYDVKM. V was clipped by 6 bases and J by 2 bases, with 9 bases between them. CDR3 length: 13 amino acids. The DNA for the CDR3 is TGTGCCAGCAGCTCCGGACTCACAGATACGCAGTATTTT. Translated, it gives CASSSGLTDTQYF.

The chain uses TRBV6-5 and TRBJ1-2; 12 nucleotides match TRBD1. J was trimmed by 5 bases and V by 6 bases; bases with no gene match: 7. The germline V gene encodes CDR1 MNHEY and CDR2 SVGAGI. This CDR3 comprises 15 residues. This CDR3 reads CASRDPGQGAYGYTF. Written as DNA, the CDR3 is TGTGCCAGCAGGGACCCGGGACAGGGGGCTTATGGCTACACCTTC.

This chain joins TRBV7-2 and TRBJ1-2, with D perhaps TRBD1 (5 bases). This CDR3 region has 16 residues. The germline gives CDR1 SGHTA, CDR2 FQGNSA. V lost 4 bases and J lost 0, with 15 bases in between. The CDR3 DNA follows: TGTGCCAGCAGCTCAAGCCCCGGGACTGCTAACTATGGCTACACCTTC. Translating it yields CASSSSPGTANYGYTF.

This clone was counted a few times. The gene calls are TRBV5-8 and TRBJ2-1; TRBD2 aligns across 9 bases. The J segment lost 8 bases and the V segment lost 3 bases, leaving 12 bases of the junction unmatched. Germline V gene data show CDR1 as SGHTS and CDR2 as YDEGEE. The CDR3 is made up of 16 amino acids. The CDR3: CASSYRRAGGQDEQFF. The CDR3 nucleotides are TGTGCCAGCAGCTATAGGCGAGCGGGAGGTCAGGATGAGCAGTTCTTC.

The V call is TRBV5-1, the J call TRBJ2-7; D is possibly TRBD2 (5 bases). V was trimmed by 4 bases and J by 7 bases, leaving 21 bases between them. The germline CDR1 and CDR2 sequences are SGHRS and YFSETQ. CDR3 size: 15 residues. The CDR3 bases are TGCGCCAGCAGCCCGCGACCGGATTTCAGCGGAGAGCAGTACTTC. Translation gives CASSPRPDFSGEQYF.

The CDR3 sequence is CASSEVPSAIAGELFF. CDR3 sequence (DNA): TGTGCCAGCAGTGAGGTCCCTAGCGCTATCGCCGGGGAGCTGTTTTTT. This rearrangement joins TRBV6-1 to TRBJ2-2, with a weak D call TRBD2 (6 bases). CDR1 is MNHNS, CDR2 SASEGT, per germline. Deletions cut 3 bases from V and 6 bases from J, with 17 bases between. The CDR3 extends over 16 amino acids.

The chain links TRBV5-4 to TRBJ1-6; 7 nucleotides match TRBD1. The CDR3 extends over 15 amino acids. Germline values: CDR1 SGHNT, CDR2 YYREEE (reference sequence). V was clipped by 2 bases and J by 5 bases; unmatched bases: 4. The CDR3 reads CASSFPGQNNSPLHF. CDR3 coding DNA: TGTGCCAGCAGCTTTCCGGGACAGAATAATTCACCCCTCCACTTT.

The V gene is TRBV27, the J gene TRBJ2-3; TRBD2 aligns across 8 bases. Germline trimming cut 2 bases from V and 4 bases from J; bases unmatched to any gene: 5. In germline, CDR1 is MNHEY, CDR2 SMNVEV (reference sequence). This CDR3 has 15 amino acids. The CDR3 DNA reads TGTGCCAGCAGTTTAGGCGGGGGGCCTTCAGATACGCAGTATTTT. This sequence encodes CASSLGGGPSDTQYF.

The V call is TRBV3-1 (or the pseudogene TRBV3-2), the J call TRBJ2-7, with 16 bases aligning to TRBD2. The germline V gene has CDR1 LGHDT and CDR2 YNNKEL (reference sequence). The CDR3 has 14 residues. V trimming: 3 bases; J trimming: 7 bases; junction bases outside the gene matches: 0. DNA of the CDR3: TGTGCCAGCAGCCAGGGACTAGCGGGAGGGGAGCAGTACTTC. Its translation: CASSQGLAGGEQYF.

This chain links TRBV6-5 with TRBJ1-5, with D possibly matching TRBD1 (6 bases). The V gene's germline CDR1 is MNHEY and CDR2 SVGAGI. With 6 bases removed from V and 1 base from J, the gap between germline ends came to 10 bases. This CDR3 region has 14 residues. CDR3 nucleotide sequence: TGTGCCAGCAGCTCCGACAGGAGCAATCAGCCCCAGCATTTT. Encoded protein: CASSSDRSNQPQHF.

The CDR3 sequence is CASSLDSDRGVGYTF. The CDR3, as DNA: TGTGCCAGCAGCTTAGACTCGGACAGGGGAGTAGGCTACACCTTC. V usage is TRBV7-9 and J usage is TRBJ1-2; 9 nucleotides line up with TRBD1. V was pared by 1 base and J by 8 bases, with 8 bases of the junction left unmatched. The CDR3 runs to 15 residues. Germline V gene lookup returns CDR1 SEHNR and CDR2 FQNEAQ (reference sequence).

This rearrangement joins TRBV30 to TRBJ2-3, with D possibly being TRBD2 (6 bases). V was shortened by 0 bases and J by 1 base, with 8 bases between the two germline ends. The CDR3 sequence is 14 residues long. Germline V gene lookup returns CDR1 GTSNPN and CDR2 SVGIG (reference sequence). In DNA form, the CDR3 reads TGTGCCTGGAGTGTTACTAGCCGCACAGATACGCAGTATTTT. Its protein is CAWSVTSRTDTQYF.

This sequence joins TRBV6-5 and TRBJ1-2, with D possibly being TRBD1 (6 bases). The V gene's germline CDR1 is MNHEY and CDR2 SVGAGI. V lost 6 bases and J lost 2, with 10 bases in between. CDR3 length equals 13 residues. The CDR3 nucleotides read TGTGCCAGCAGGTCTACAGGGAACTATGGCTACACCTTC. Translated: CASRSTGNYGYTF.

V is TRBV5-4 and J is TRBJ2-3; D uncertain. The CDR3 covers 14 residues. In germline, CDR1 is SGHNT, CDR2 YYREEE (reference sequence). Between the trimmed V and J ends, which lost 0 bases and 2 bases, there was a span of 7 bases. DNA for the CDR3: TGTGCCAGCAGCTTGGATCCTTCCACAGATACGCAGTATTTT. This gives the protein CASSLDPSTDTQYF.

The chain carries TRBV29-1 and TRBJ1-2; TRBD1 matches 7 bases. Looked up from germline, CDR1 is SQVTM and CDR2 is ANQGSEA. This CDR3 is built from 14 residues. J was trimmed by 1 base and V by 7 bases; bases with no gene match: 9. The CDR3 sequence is CSARRQGINYGYTF. The CDR3, as DNA: TGCAGCGCCCGCAGACAGGGAATTAACTATGGCTACACCTTC.

This clone was counted a few times. The chain joins TRBV6-4 to TRBJ2-1; D perhaps matches TRBD1 (6 bases). Trimming cost V 2 bases and J 5 bases, with 10 bases left between them. The CDR3 runs 14 residues. Germline V CDR1 and CDR2: MRHNA, SNTAGT. The CDR3 loop reads CASSDRGFDNEQFF. CDR3 nucleotides: TGTGCCAGCAGTGACAGGGGGTTCGACAATGAGCAGTTCTTC.

The genes are TRBV5-1 and TRBJ2-3, with D tentatively TRBD1 (6 bases). This CDR3 spans 16 amino acids. Trimming cost V 0 bases and J 1 base, with 12 bases left between them. Germline lookup yields CDR1 SGHRS and CDR2 YFSETQ. The CDR3 nucleotides read TGCGCCAGCAGCTTGGTACTGGACAGTGGCACAGATACGCAGTATTTT. Amino acid sequence: CASSLVLDSGTDTQYF.

The chain uses TRBV5-6 and TRBJ2-1, with D possibly matching TRBD1 (5 bases). The CDR3 loop spans 16 amino acids. Per the germline V gene, CDR1 is SGHDT and CDR2 is YYEEEE. V was trimmed by 0 bases and J by 4 bases, leaving 14 bases between them. CDR3 residues: CASSLVIVSGYNEQFF. The CDR3, as DNA: TGTGCCAGCAGCTTGGTCATAGTTTCAGGGTACAATGAGCAGTTCTTC.

The chain carries TRBV7-9 and TRBJ2-7; TRBD2 aligns across 7 bases. V was clipped by 6 bases and J by 3 bases; unmatched bases: 5. The germline CDR1 and CDR2 sequences are SEHNR and FQNEAQ (reference sequence). CDR3 size: 13 residues. CDR3 loop: CASSKAGVYEQYF. The DNA for the CDR3 is TGTGCCAGCAGTAAGGCGGGGGTCTACGAGCAGTACTTC.

V usage is TRBV19 and J usage is TRBJ2-7, with D unclear. Trimming took off 7 bases at V and 5 bases at J, with 9 bases between the two ends. This CDR3 comprises 11 residues. Germline V CDR1 and CDR2: LNHDA, SQIVND (reference sequence). CDR3 residues: CASTNRDEQYF. In nucleotides, the CDR3 is TGTGCCAGTACAAACCGGGACGAGCAGTACTTC. Drawing the rest from reference TRBV19 and TRBJ2-7, the complete variable domain is DGGITQSPKYLFRKEGQNVTLSCEQNLNHDAMYWYRQDPGQGLRLIYYSQIVNDFQKGDIAEGYSVSREKKESFPLTVTSAQKNPTAFYLCASTNRDEQYFGPGTRLTVT.

V is TRBV10-3 and J is TRBJ2-1; 13 positions agree with TRBD2. The CDR3 length is 14 residues. Germline CDR1 is ENHRY and CDR2 is SYGVKD. J lost 10 bases, V lost 8 bases, and 8 bases had no gene match. The CDR3 is CAISGLAGEGEQFF. CDR3 nucleotide sequence: TGTGCCATCTCAGGACTAGCGGGAGAGGGGGAGCAGTTCTTC.

V usage is TRBV18 and J usage is TRBJ1-6, with TRBD1 as a possible D gene (6 bases). Germline CDR1 reads KGHSH; CDR2 reads LQKENI. The V end was cut by 0 bases, the J end by 9 bases, with 12 bases between. The CDR3 is 15 amino acids. The CDR3 DNA reads as TGTGCCAGCTCACCACCGTCACAGGGTGGTTCACCCCTCCACTTT. This translates into CASSPPSQGGSPLHF.

V is TRBV5-1 and J is TRBJ2-3; 7 nucleotides agree with TRBD2. The CDR3 totals 15 residues. The junction had 14 bases not matched to a gene; V was cut back by 7 bases and J by 6 bases. Germline V gene lookup returns CDR1 SGHRS and CDR2 YFSETQ. Written as DNA, the CDR3 is TGCGCCAGCGGAGATCAAGCGTTCGGGGGGGATACGCAGTATTTT. Protein product: CASGDQAFGGDTQYF. Full variable domain (remainder filled in from reference TRBV5-1 and TRBJ2-3): KAGVTQTPRYLIKTRGQQVTLSCSPISGHRSVSWYQQTPGQGLQFLFEYFSETQRNKGNFPGRFSGRQFSNSRSEMNVSTLELGDSALYLCASGDQAFGGDTQYFGPGTRLTVL.

The V and J genes are TRBV28 and TRBJ2-7; 7 bases match TRBD1. Looked up from germline, CDR1 is MDHEN and CDR2 is SYDVKM. V trimming: 2 bases; J trimming: 5 bases; junction bases outside the gene matches: 6. The CDR3 has 14 amino acids. This CDR3 is CASSLTLDRDEQYF. In DNA, the CDR3 is TGTGCCAGCAGTTTAACCCTAGACAGGGACGAGCAGTACTTC.

The V call is TRBV27, the J call TRBJ2-1, with 16 bases aligning to TRBD2. This CDR3 comprises 18 residues. J lost 9 bases, V lost 5 bases, and 13 bases had no gene match. The germline CDR1 and CDR2 sequences are MNHEY and SMNVEV (reference sequence). The CDR3 region has the DNA TGTGCCAGCAGTCCTCTTTTAGGGACTAGCGGGGGGGAATCTGAGCAGTTCTTC. Amino acid sequence: CASSPLLGTSGGESEQFF.

The chain couples TRBV9 to TRBJ1-6, with 9 bases that match TRBD1. The CDR3 spans 15 residues. Looked up from germline, CDR1 is SGDLS and CDR2 is YYNGEE. The V and J ends lost 0 bases and 7 bases, in that order; junction bases with no gene match: 2. The CDR3 nucleotides read TGTGCCAGCAGCGTAGGGGACAGGGACAATTCACCCCTCCACTTT. Its protein is CASSVGDRDNSPLHF.

As concerns this clone: At one end the junction does not follow the germline gene, possibly because of a read error. This sequence joins TRBV18 and TRBJ1-4; maybe TRBD1 (6 bases). Germline CDR1 and CDR2: KGHSH and LQKENI. CDR3 length equals 17 residues. CDR3 sequence: CASSPLGTSVTSEKLFF. The CDR3 region has the DNA TGTGCCAGCTCACCTTTGGGGACAAGCGTTACTAGTGAAAAACTGTTTTTT. Using reference TRBV18 and TRBJ1-4 for the parts outside the CDR3, the full variable domain is NAGVMQNPRHLVRRRGQEARLRCSPMKGHSHVYWYRQLPEEGLKFMVYLQKENIIDESGMPKERFSAEFPKEGPSILRIQQVVRGDSAAYFCASSPLGTSVTSEKLFFGSGTQLSVL.

The rearrangement links TRBV18 to TRBJ2-7; perhaps TRBD1 as D (6 bases). Germline CDR1 is KGHSH and CDR2 is LQKENI. V was clipped by 3 bases and J by 5 bases, with 11 bases between them. This CDR3 region has 13 residues. CDR3: CASSPIQGDEQYF. The CDR3 nucleotides read TGTGCCAGCTCACCCATACAGGGCGACGAGCAGTACTTC.

The chain links TRBV27 to TRBJ1-6; D ambiguous. The CDR3 consists of 14 residues. The germline V gene encodes CDR1 MNHEY and CDR2 SMNVEV (reference sequence). Trimming took off 5 bases at V and 5 bases at J, with 10 bases between the two ends. The CDR3 sequence is CASSAGVNNSPLHF. CDR3 bases: TGTGCCAGCAGTGCCGGGGTTAATAATTCACCCCTCCACTTT.

This rearrangement joins TRBV5-1 to TRBJ1-5, with 10 bases matching TRBD1. J was trimmed by 7 bases and V by 4 bases; bases with no gene match: 5. The CDR3 length is 14 residues. Germline V gene lookup returns CDR1 SGHRS and CDR2 YFSETQ. The CDR3 bases are TGCGCCAGCAGCCCAGGGGACAGGGGCCAGCCCCAGCATTTT. Its translation is CASSPGDRGQPQHF.

V is TRBV5-1 and J is TRBJ2-7; 9 bases align to TRBD2. The CDR3 totals 15 residues. Trimming at V came to 0 bases and at J to 4 bases, leaving 5 bases not matched to a gene. The germline V gene has CDR1 SGHRS and CDR2 YFSETQ. The CDR3 sequence is CASSLGLAGLYEQYF. The CDR3 nucleotides are TGCGCCAGCAGCTTGGGGCTAGCGGGACTTTACGAGCAGTACTTC.